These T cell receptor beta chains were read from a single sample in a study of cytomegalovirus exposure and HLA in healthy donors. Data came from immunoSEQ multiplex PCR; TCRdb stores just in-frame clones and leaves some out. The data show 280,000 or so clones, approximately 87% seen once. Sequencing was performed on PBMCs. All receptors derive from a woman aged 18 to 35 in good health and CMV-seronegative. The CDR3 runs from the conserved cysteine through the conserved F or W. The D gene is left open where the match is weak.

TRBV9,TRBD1,CASSARTGSNGGEKLFF
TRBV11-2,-,CASSLDLLAFF
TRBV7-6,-,CASSLRLLALETQYF
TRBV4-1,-,CASSQVAGSNQPQHF
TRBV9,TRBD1,CASSGPGQLSSYNSPLHF
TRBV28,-,CASSGGTDYEQYF
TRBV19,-,CASMGGMNTEAFF
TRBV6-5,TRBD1,CASSSTGGTNYGYTF
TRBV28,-,CASRDSGREQYF
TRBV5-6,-,CASSLDLVLDTQYF
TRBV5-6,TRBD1,CASSEGALNTEAFF
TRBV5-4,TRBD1,CASSGDRGRPEMNTEAFF
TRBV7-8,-,CASSLITGSQPQHF
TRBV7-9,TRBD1,CASSRDRPYEQYF
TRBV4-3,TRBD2,CASSQDSVAGPSRDTQYF
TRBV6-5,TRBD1,CASSYSPGQGETQYF
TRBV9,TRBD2,CASSVGLAGSETQYF
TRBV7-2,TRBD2,CASSLLAGGYNEQFF
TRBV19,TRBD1,CASSILGGQGNTEAFF
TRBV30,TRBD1,CAWSYRGGINTNYGYTF
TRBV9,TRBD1,CASSRQGFGTEAFF
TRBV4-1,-,CASSQGGEEETQYF
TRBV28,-,CASRTLRAPYEQYF
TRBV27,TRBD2,CASSLAGGRSSYNEQFF
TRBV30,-,CAWSAGRNQPQHF
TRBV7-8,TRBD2,CASSTRLAGGTGNEQFF
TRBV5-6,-,CASSKLGPGSANYGYTF
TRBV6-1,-,CASSLDSNQPQHF
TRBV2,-,CASSDRRYEQYF
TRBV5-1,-,CASSFTTGRENSPLHF
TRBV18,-,CASSKRQVSSYNEQFF
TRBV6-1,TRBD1,CASSFDRGGELFF
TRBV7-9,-,CASSSGQSYEQYF
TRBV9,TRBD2,CASSVEAGGSSYEQYF
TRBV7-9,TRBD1,CASSTGTGRYEQYF
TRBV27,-,CASSLSWQGRVGKTNEQYF
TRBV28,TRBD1,CASSFGTGSEGDEQYF
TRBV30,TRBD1,CAWRGGQGHYNEQFF
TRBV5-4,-,CASSLDRGVTGELFF
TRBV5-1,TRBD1,CASSQGQGLPEQYF
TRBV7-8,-,CASSLDSGQPGVEQYF
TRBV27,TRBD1,CASSFTGGRLRTEAFF
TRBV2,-,CASTEQGFPYGNSPLHF
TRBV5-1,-,CASTRAGEQYF
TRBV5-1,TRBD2,CASSPEAGGSNEQFF
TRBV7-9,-,CASSLATGTHEQYF
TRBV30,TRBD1,CAWTTGSSGNTIYF
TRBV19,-,CASSIQGTSGNTIYF
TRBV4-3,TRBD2,CASSPGTSGDTQYF
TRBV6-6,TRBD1,CASSLGQGLNTEAFF
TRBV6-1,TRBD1,CASSERTGGSTEAFF
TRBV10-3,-,CAISDNPYEQYF
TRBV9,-,CASSPPGGQETQYF
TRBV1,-,CTSSQDRGLAGEQETQYF
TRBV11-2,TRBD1,CASSLEPGQGRSGANVLTF
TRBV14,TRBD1,CASSHSGTGSEQYF
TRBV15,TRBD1,CATSTGPEGTGFLFFPSQYF
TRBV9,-,CASSPQGLHEAFF
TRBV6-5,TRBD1,CASIQTGGWGEQYF
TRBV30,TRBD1,CAWSAQGSQPQHF